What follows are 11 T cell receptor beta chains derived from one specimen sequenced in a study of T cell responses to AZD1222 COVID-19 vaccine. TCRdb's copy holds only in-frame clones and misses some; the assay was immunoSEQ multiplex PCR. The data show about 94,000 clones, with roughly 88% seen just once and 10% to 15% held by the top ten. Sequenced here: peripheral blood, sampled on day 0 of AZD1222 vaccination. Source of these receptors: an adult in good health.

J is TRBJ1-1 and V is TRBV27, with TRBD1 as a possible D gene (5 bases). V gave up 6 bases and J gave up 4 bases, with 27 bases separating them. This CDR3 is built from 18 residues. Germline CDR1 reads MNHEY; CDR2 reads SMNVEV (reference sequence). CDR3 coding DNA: TGTGCCAGCAGCCCCGACTCGGGGAGGGGAGTAAGGGGCACTGAAGCTTTCTTT. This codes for CASSPDSGRGVRGTEAFF.

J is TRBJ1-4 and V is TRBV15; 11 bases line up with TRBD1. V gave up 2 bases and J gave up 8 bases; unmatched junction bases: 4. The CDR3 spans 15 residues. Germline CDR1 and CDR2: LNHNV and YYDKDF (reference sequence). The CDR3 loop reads CATSRSGTGGEKLFF. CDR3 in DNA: TGTGCCACCAGCAGATCCGGGACAGGGGGGGAAAAACTGTTTTTT.

CDR3 residues: CASSEASGGKGYTF. The CDR3 DNA sequence: TGTGCCAGCAGTGAAGCCTCAGGGGGGAAGGGCTACACCTTC. The chain couples TRBV6-1 to TRBJ1-2, with 7 bases fitting TRBD1. The V and J ends lost 0 bases and 8 bases, in that order; junction bases with no gene match: 6. CDR1 and CDR2 from the germline V gene are MNHNS and SASEGT. CDR3 length: 14 amino acids.

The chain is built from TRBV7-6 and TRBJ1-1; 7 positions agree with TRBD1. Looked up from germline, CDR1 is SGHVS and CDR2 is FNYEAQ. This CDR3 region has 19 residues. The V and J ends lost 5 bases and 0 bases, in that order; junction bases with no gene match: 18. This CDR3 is CASSLTPSNRGNLNTEAFF. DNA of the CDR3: TGTGCCAGCAGCCTTACCCCCAGTAACAGGGGCAATTTGAACACTGAAGCTTTCTTT.

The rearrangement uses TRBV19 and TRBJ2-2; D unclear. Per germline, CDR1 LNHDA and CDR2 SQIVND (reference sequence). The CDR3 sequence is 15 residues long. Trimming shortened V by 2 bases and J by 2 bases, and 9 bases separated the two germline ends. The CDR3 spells CASSINAGNTGELFF. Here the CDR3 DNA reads TGTGCCAGTAGTATAAATGCTGGAAACACCGGGGAGCTGTTTTTT.

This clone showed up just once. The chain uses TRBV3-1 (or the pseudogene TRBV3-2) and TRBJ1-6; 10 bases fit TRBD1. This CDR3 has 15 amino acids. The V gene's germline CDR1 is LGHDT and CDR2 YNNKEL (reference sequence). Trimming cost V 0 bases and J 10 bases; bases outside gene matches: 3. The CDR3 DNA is TGTGCCAGCAGCCAAGAAGGGACAGGGGACTCACCCCTCCACTTT. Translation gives CASSQEGTGDSPLHF.

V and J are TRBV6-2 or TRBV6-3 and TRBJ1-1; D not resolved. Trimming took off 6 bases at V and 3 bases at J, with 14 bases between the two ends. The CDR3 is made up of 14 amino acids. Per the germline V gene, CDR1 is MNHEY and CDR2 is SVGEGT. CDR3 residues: CASSLHDQYTEAFF. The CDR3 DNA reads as TGTGCCAGCAGCCTACACGATCAGTACACTGAAGCTTTCTTT.

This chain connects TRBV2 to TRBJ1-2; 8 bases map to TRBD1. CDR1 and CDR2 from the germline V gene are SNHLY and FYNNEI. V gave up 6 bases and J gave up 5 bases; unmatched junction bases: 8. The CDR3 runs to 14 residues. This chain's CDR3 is CASSRTGQNYGYTF. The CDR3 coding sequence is TGTGCCAGCAGCCGGACAGGGCAAAATTATGGCTACACCTTC.

CDR3 amino acids: CASSLPGQGTFYGYTF. Written as DNA, the CDR3 is TGTGCCAGCAGTTTACCCGGACAGGGGACGTTCTATGGCTACACCTTC. The rearrangement uses TRBV28 and TRBJ1-2; 9 bases map to TRBD1. With 2 bases clipped from V and 4 bases from J, the junction kept 8 bases outside the gene matches. This CDR3 has 16 residues. Per germline, CDR1 MDHEN and CDR2 SYDVKM.

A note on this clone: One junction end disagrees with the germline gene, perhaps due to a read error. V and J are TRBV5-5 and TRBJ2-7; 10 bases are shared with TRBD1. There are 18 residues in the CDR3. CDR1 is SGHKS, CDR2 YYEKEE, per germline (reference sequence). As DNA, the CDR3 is TGTGCCAGCAGCTTCAGTTTCTCTCGGGACAGGGGTGAATACGGGCAGTACTTC. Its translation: CASSFSFSRDRGEYGQYF.

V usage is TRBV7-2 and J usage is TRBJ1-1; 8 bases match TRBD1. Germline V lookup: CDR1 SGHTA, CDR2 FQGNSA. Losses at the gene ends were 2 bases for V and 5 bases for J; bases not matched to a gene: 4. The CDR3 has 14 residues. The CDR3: CASSLRQGRTEAFF. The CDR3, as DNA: TGTGCCAGCAGCTTAAGACAGGGGAGAACTGAAGCTTTCTTT. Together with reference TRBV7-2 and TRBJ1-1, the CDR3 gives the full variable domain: GAGVSQSPSNKVTEKGKDVELRCDPISGHTALYWYRQSLGQGLEFLIYFQGNSAPDKSGLPSDRFSAERTGGSVSTLTIQRTQQEDSAVYLCASSLRQGRTEAFFGQGTRLTVV.